Following are 24 T cell receptor beta chains from one sample sequenced in a study of T cell changes during pregnancy in multiple sclerosis (dated by TCRdb to about 2019). To prepare the library, the immunoSEQ multiplex PCR assay was applied. TCRdb carries this immuneACCESS record with in-frame sequences only. Its versions omit some clonotypes, under half of them owing to an unresolved V gene in the studies checked, with the rest unexplained. This sample gives approximately 83,000 clones in total; over 85% of them show up just once. Together, the top ten hold over 3.5% of the sample. Specimen: peripheral blood, collected in the first trimester of pregnancy. The origin of the receptors is a female donor with multiple sclerosis, enrolled in a pregnancy study.

The chain combines TRBV6-5 with TRBJ1-5; 10 nucleotides line up with TRBD1. This CDR3 comprises 14 residues. Germline V gene data show CDR1 as MNHEY and CDR2 as SVGAGI. With 5 bases clipped from V and 6 bases from J, the junction kept 4 bases outside the gene matches. CDR3 residues: CASSGGQGFQPQHF. The CDR3 region has the DNA TGTGCCAGCAGTGGGGGACAGGGGTTTCAGCCCCAGCATTTT.

The chain recombines TRBV10-3 with TRBJ1-1; tentative D call: TRBD1 (5 bases). This CDR3 is built from 14 residues. CDR1 ENHRY and CDR2 SYGVKD come from the germline V gene. V lost 5 bases and J 3 bases, leaving 13 bases between the germline ends. The CDR3 DNA is TGTGCCATCAGTCCCTTGGGGGGGGACACTGAAGCTTTCTTT. Translated, it gives CAISPLGGDTEAFF.

This chain joins TRBV19 and TRBJ2-5; 9 bases map to TRBD1. The CDR3 runs to 16 residues. The junction had 12 bases not matched to a gene; V was cut back by 6 bases and J by 4 bases. Germline V CDR1 and CDR2: LNHDA, SQIVND (reference sequence). The CDR3 DNA follows: TGTGCCAGTAGCTTAAGAGACAGGGGGAGAAGAGAGACCCAGTACTTC. Its protein is CASSLRDRGRRETQYF.

This clone has just one count. This chain links TRBV5-4 with TRBJ2-1; 14 nucleotides line up with TRBD2. Germline values: CDR1 SGHNT, CDR2 YYREEE (reference sequence). This CDR3 contains 17 residues. The J segment lost 3 bases and the V segment lost 2 bases, leaving 4 bases of the junction unmatched. CDR3 amino acids: CASSLRLAGGYYNEQFF. The CDR3 bases are TGTGCCAGCAGCTTAAGACTAGCGGGGGGGTACTACAATGAGCAGTTCTTC.

The count of this clone is one. The V gene is TRBV6-5, the J gene TRBJ1-1; D is possibly TRBD1 (6 bases). Germline V gene data show CDR1 as MNHEY and CDR2 as SVGAGI. The V and J ends lost 6 bases and 4 bases respectively, with 6 bases between them. The CDR3 sequence is 11 residues long. The CDR3 is CASSRGTEAFF. CDR3 DNA sequence: TGTGCCAGCAGCAGGGGCACTGAAGCTTTCTTT.

CDR3 DNA sequence: TGCGCCAGCAGCTACCCCGGGACAGGAGCCTATGGCTACACCTTC. It yields the protein CASSYPGTGAYGYTF. The V call is TRBV5-1, the J call TRBJ1-2; 8 bases match TRBD1. The junction had 8 bases not matched to a gene; V was cut back by 3 bases and J by 4 bases. Germline loops: CDR1 SGHRS, CDR2 YFSETQ. The CDR3 length is 15 residues.

The J gene is TRBJ2-7, the V gene TRBV19, with 9 bases aligning to TRBD1. Germline CDR1 and CDR2: LNHDA and SQIVND (reference sequence). Unmatched junction bases numbered 3, after V lost 8 bases and J lost 1 base. The CDR3 runs to 13 residues. Here the CDR3 DNA reads TGTGCCAGTGGGACAGGGCCTTCCTACGAGCAGTACTTC. Translating it yields CASGTGPSYEQYF.

The genes are TRBV6-1 and TRBJ1-5; TRBD1 might be the D (6 bases). V lost 7 bases, J lost 7 bases, and 20 bases lay in between. Per germline, CDR1 MNHNS and CDR2 SASEGT. This CDR3 contains 15 residues. The CDR3 DNA sequence: TGTGCCAGCATGGTCGATCCGGGGGGCAGGCAGCCCCAGCATTTT. Translated, it gives CASMVDPGGRQPQHF.

The rearrangement joins TRBV30 to TRBJ1-2; TRBD1 might be the D (5 bases). V was pared by 0 bases and J by 4 bases, with 9 bases between. Germline values: CDR1 GTSNPN, CDR2 SVGIG (reference sequence). The CDR3 is made up of 13 amino acids. This chain's CDR3 is CAWSVIRVYGYTF. The CDR3 nucleotides are TGTGCCTGGAGTGTAATCAGGGTCTATGGCTACACCTTC.

The genes are TRBV4-1 and TRBJ1-4, with D possibly being TRBD1 (6 bases). Germline CDR1 reads MGHRA; CDR2 reads YSYEKL. V dropped 1 base and J dropped 5 bases, with 11 bases sitting between them. The CDR3 spans 15 residues. The CDR3 DNA reads TGCGCCAGCAGCCAAGTCGCGGGGGCCAATGAAAAACTGTTTTTT. As protein: CASSQVAGANEKLFF.

The J gene is TRBJ2-5, the V gene TRBV4-1; D is uncertain. The CDR3 contains 13 residues. Germline CDR1 is MGHRA and CDR2 is YSYEKL. V was cut by 5 bases and J by 0 bases, with 7 bases left in between. CDR3 in amino acids: CASSSYDQETQYF. DNA for the CDR3: TGCGCCAGCAGCAGCTACGACCAAGAGACCCAGTACTTC.

The chain has TRBV10-3 and TRBJ1-1, with TRBD1 identical over 7 bases. Germline V gene sequence: CDR1 ENHRY, CDR2 SYGVKD. Trimming took 5 bases from V and 2 from J; bases not matched to a gene: 5. The CDR3 contains 14 residues. In DNA form, the CDR3 reads TGTGCCATCAGTTCGGGACAGAGAAACACTGAAGCTTTCTTT. Encoded protein: CAISSGQRNTEAFF.

V gene TRBV7-9 combines with J gene TRBJ1-2, with D tentatively TRBD1 (6 bases). From germline, CDR1 is SEHNR and CDR2 FQNEAQ (reference sequence). V dropped 5 bases and J dropped 4 bases, with 20 bases sitting between them. This CDR3 spans 16 amino acids. This chain's CDR3 is CASSPSLGGAFYGYTF. In DNA, the CDR3 is TGTGCCAGCAGCCCCTCCCTGGGGGGGGCGTTCTATGGCTACACCTTC.

The CDR3 reads CASSEQGSGPQHF. The CDR3 DNA follows: TGTGCCAGCAGTGAGCAGGGCTCGGGGCCCCAGCATTTT. The gene calls are TRBV6-1 and TRBJ1-5, with D maybe TRBD1 (5 bases). Germline CDR1 is MNHNS and CDR2 is SASEGT. Trimming stripped 3 bases from V and 9 bases from J, with 12 bases between. The CDR3 runs 13 residues.

The chain combines TRBV6-1 with TRBJ2-2; 10 bases are a match to TRBD2. CDR1 and CDR2 (germline): MNHNS, SASEGT. J gave up 7 bases and V 2 bases, and 4 bases lay outside the gene matches. The CDR3 length is 15 residues. The CDR3 region is CASSESGGGIGELFF. Here the CDR3 DNA reads TGTGCCAGCAGTGAAAGCGGGGGGGGGATCGGGGAGCTGTTTTTT.

This clone was seen a few times. The J gene is TRBJ1-2, the V gene TRBV11-2; D may be TRBD1 (6 bases). The CDR3 runs 15 residues. The V and J ends lost 6 bases and 4 bases respectively, with 18 bases between them. The germline V gene has CDR1 SGHAT and CDR2 FQNNGV. The DNA of the CDR3 is TGTGCCAGCAGGAATACAGGGACGGACCGCTATGGCTACACCTTC. This codes for CASRNTGTDRYGYTF. The whole variable domain, remainder taken from reference TRBV11-2 and TRBJ1-2, is EAGVAQSPRYKIIEKRQSVAFWCNPISGHATLYWYQQILGQGPKLLIQFQNNGVVDDSQLPKDRFSAERLKGVDSTLKIQPAKLEDSAVYLCASRNTGTDRYGYTFGSGTRLTVV.

This chain connects TRBV5-6 to TRBJ1-2; weak D call: TRBD1 (6 bases). Germline assignment: CDR1 SGHDT and CDR2 YYEEEE. There are 17 residues in the CDR3. The germline V and J ends were trimmed by 1 base and 4 bases, with 20 bases remaining between them. The CDR3 sequence is CASSLSVSGQTTYGYTF. In DNA, the CDR3 is TGTGCCAGCAGCTTGTCGGTTTCAGGACAGACAACCTATGGCTACACCTTC.

A single count supports this clone. The chain joins TRBV7-6 to TRBJ2-7; a possible D gene is TRBD1 (5 bases). Trimming removed 5 bases at V and 1 base at J, with 12 bases between. Germline CDR1 and CDR2: SGHVS and FNYEAQ. The CDR3 loop spans 14 amino acids. CDR3 coding DNA: TGTGCCAGCAGCCCCCTAACAGGATCCTACGAGCAGTACTTC. Translating gives CASSPLTGSYEQYF.

About this clone itself: One junction end disagrees with the germline gene, perhaps due to a read error. This sequence joins TRBV7-7 and TRBJ2-7; 8 positions match TRBD1. The germline CDR1 and CDR2 sequences are SSHAT and FNYEAQ (reference sequence). The length of the CDR3 is 15 residues. CDR3 DNA: TGTGCTAGCAGCTTAGGGACAGGCTCGGCCTACGAGCAGTACTTC. Translation: CASSLGTGSAYEQYF. Full variable domain (remainder filled in from reference TRBV7-7 and TRBJ2-7): GAGVSQSPRYKVTKRGQDVTLRCDPISSHATLYWYQQALGQGPEFLTYFNYEAQPDKSGLPSDRFSAERPEGSISTLTIQRTEQRDSAMYRCASSLGTGSAYEQYFGPGTRLTVT.

V usage is TRBV18 and J usage is TRBJ1-3; D perhaps matches TRBD1 (5 bases). Trimming stripped 2 bases from V and 0 bases from J, with 11 bases between. The CDR3 contains 16 residues. Germline assignment: CDR1 KGHSH and CDR2 LQKENI. CDR3 coding DNA: TGTGCCAGCTCACCATACAGGACGGACTCTGGAAACACCATATATTTT. The encoded protein is CASSPYRTDSGNTIYF.

The V call is TRBV18, the J call TRBJ1-6; 7 bases agree with TRBD1. V dropped 4 bases and J dropped 6; count of bases not matched to a gene: 3. The CDR3 has 14 amino acids. Looked up from germline, CDR1 is KGHSH and CDR2 is LQKENI. The CDR3, as DNA: TGTGCCAGCTCACGAGACAGGGCTAATTCACCCCTCCACTTT. It translates to CASSRDRANSPLHF.

J is TRBJ2-5 and V is TRBV9; D might be TRBD2 (5 bases). This CDR3 has 14 residues. Trimming removed 3 bases from V and 0 bases from J, with 9 bases in between. Germline values: CDR1 SGDLS, CDR2 YYNGEE. The CDR3 DNA reads TGTGCCAGCAGCGAGGACGGGAACCAAGAGACCCAGTACTTC. It translates to CASSEDGNQETQYF.

The gene calls are TRBV6-1 and TRBJ2-5, with 7 bases matching TRBD2. Germline values: CDR1 MNHNS, CDR2 SASEGT. The V and J ends lost 0 bases and 5 bases, in that order; junction bases with no gene match: 6. This CDR3 is built from 15 residues. CDR3 amino acids: CASSEATGGGETQYF. The CDR3 region has the DNA TGTGCCAGCAGTGAAGCAACGGGGGGAGGGGAGACCCAGTACTTC.

This rearrangement joins TRBV2 to TRBJ1-1; unclear D gene. The V gene lost 4 bases and the J gene lost 2 bases, with 2 bases spanning the gap. This CDR3 is 11 amino acids long. The germline gives CDR1 SNHLY, CDR2 FYNNEI. CDR3 protein: CASSANTEAFF. CDR3 DNA sequence: TGTGCCAGCAGTGCTAACACTGAAGCTTTCTTT.